This T cell receptor beta chain is drawn from a study of T cell responses to AZD1222 COVID-19 vaccine. V was clipped by 1 base and J by 2 bases, with 12 bases between them. CDR1 is LNHDA, CDR2 SQIVND, per germline (reference sequence). The CDR3 is made up of 16 amino acids. Data came from immunoSEQ multiplex PCR; TCRdb stores just in-frame clones and leaves some out. The data hold about 140,000 clones, with around nine tenths observed a single time. This clone was seen a single time. V and J are TRBV19 and TRBJ1-3, with D possibly matching TRBD1 (5 bases). This TCR was recovered from an adult in good health. Source: peripheral blood, taken on day 0 of AZD1222 vaccination. CDR3 coding DNA: TGTGCCAGTAGTATAGGAGGCTCAGGGCCTGGAAACACCATATATTTT. As protein: CASSIGGSGPGNTIYF.